Following are 24 T cell receptor beta chains from one sample sequenced in a study of T cells in Graves' hyperthyroidism and ophthalmopathy. RNA transcripts were the template for amplifying TCR beta CDR3 regions. The TCR CDR3 was amplified in a first-round RT-PCR using the HTBI primer set. TCRdb re-called the multiplex PCR reads with MiXCR, one entry per CDR3 protein. The table lists fewer than 250,000 distinct CDR3 sequences, roughly 17% of them singletons. Sequencing input: blood. These receptor sequences come from a man between 45 and 60 years old with Graves' hyperthyroidism.

This clonotype was counted between two and nine times. The chain employs TRBV5-1 and TRBJ2-7, with 9 bases fitting TRBD1. The CDR3 spans 13 residues. CDR1 and CDR2 from the germline V gene are SGHRS and YFSETQ. V shed 4 bases and J 5 bases; nucleotides not matched to a gene: 4. The CDR3 nucleotides are TGCGCCAGCAGCGGGACAGGGTCCGACGAGCAGTACTTC. Translation: CASSGTGSDEQYF.

Many counts were recorded for this clonotype. The J gene is TRBJ2-7, the V gene TRBV2; TRBD2 matches 9 bases. V lost 4 bases and J lost 2; bases outside the gene matches: 3. The CDR3 covers 14 residues. In germline, CDR1 is SNHLY, CDR2 FYNNEI. Written as DNA, the CDR3 is TGTGCCAGCAGTGCTCTAGCGGGACCCTACGAGCAGTACTTC. Protein sequence: CASSALAGPYEQYF.

This clonotype was recorded at least ten times. V is TRBV11-2 and J is TRBJ2-1; no firm D call. There are 15 residues in the CDR3. Trimming removed 1 base at V and 1 base at J, with 8 bases between. Germline loops: CDR1 SGHAT, CDR2 FQNNGV. The CDR3 region has the DNA TGTGCCAGCAGCTTAGGTGCATTATCCTACAATGAGCAGTTCTTC. This gives the protein CASSLGALSYNEQFF.

This clonotype was picked up many times. This chain uses TRBV7-8 with TRBJ2-7; TRBD1 matches 11 bases. The CDR3 is 16 residues long. With V trimmed by 5 bases and J by 3 bases, 9 bases remained unmatched. In germline, CDR1 is SGHVS, CDR2 FQNEAQ. The CDR3 DNA is TGTGCCAGCAGCCCAGTCACCGGGACAGGGGGCTACGAGCAGTACTTC. This sequence encodes CASSPVTGTGGYEQYF.

This sequence joins TRBV6-1 and TRBJ2-5, with a possible D match to TRBD2 (6 bases). The CDR3 has 16 amino acids. CDR1 and CDR2 from the germline V gene are MNHNS and SASEGT. Trimming left V 1 base short and J 4 bases short, with 16 bases between. The CDR3 reads CASSEVGGTLRETQYF. CDR3 bases: TGTGCCAGCAGTGAAGTGGGGGGAACTTTACGAGAGACCCAGTACTTC.

This clonotype appeared many times. J is TRBJ2-1 and V is TRBV28; TRBD2 agrees at 7 bases. J gave up 0 bases and V 7 bases, and 6 bases lay outside the gene matches. Germline CDR1 reads MDHEN; CDR2 reads SYDVKM. The CDR3 runs to 15 residues. The CDR3 nucleotides read TGTGCCAGCACCCCCGGCGGGAGCTCCTACAATGAGCAGTTCTTC. It codes for CASTPGGSSYNEQFF.

The table lists this clonotype with many counts. At one end the junction does not follow the germline gene, possibly because of a read error. The CDR3 loop is CASREGPIYEQYF. CDR3 nucleotides: TGTGCCAGCAGGGAAGGGCCCATCTACGAGCAGTACTTC. The V and J genes are TRBV6-1 and TRBJ2-7; D remains unclear. Germline CDR1 and CDR2: MNHNS and SASEGT. The CDR3 has 13 residues.

This clonotype was seen a handful of times. Written as DNA, the CDR3 is TGTGCCAGCAGTTGGGGGGGGGAAGATACGCAGTATTTT. Protein product: CASSWGGEDTQYF. The rearrangement joins TRBV27 to TRBJ2-3, with 7 bases that match TRBD2. The CDR3 is 13 amino acids. The V and J ends lost 4 bases and 5 bases, in that order; junction bases with no gene match: 3. In germline, CDR1 is MNHEY, CDR2 SMNVEV (reference sequence).

This clonotype showed up many times. This rearrangement joins TRBV30 to TRBJ2-1, with 14 bases identical to TRBD2. Unmatched junction bases numbered 9, after V lost 5 bases and J lost 6 bases. The CDR3 runs 16 residues. The V gene's germline CDR1 is GTSNPN and CDR2 SVGIG (reference sequence). CDR3 in DNA: TGTGCCTGGGAACCCCTGGGACTAGCGGGAGTCAATGAGCAGTTCTTC. Translated, it gives CAWEPLGLAGVNEQFF.

This clonotype has ten or more counts. The chain combines TRBV18 with TRBJ2-2; unclear D gene. This CDR3 spans 14 amino acids. Germline assignment: CDR1 KGHSH and CDR2 LQKENI. V lost 3 bases and J 4 bases, leaving 9 bases between the germline ends. This chain's CDR3 is CASSPQELTGELFF. DNA for the CDR3: TGTGCCAGCTCACCGCAGGAGCTCACCGGGGAGCTGTTTTTT.

There are many counts of this clonotype. J is TRBJ2-1 and V is TRBV30, with D perhaps TRBD2 (6 bases). The germline V gene has CDR1 GTSNPN and CDR2 SVGIG (reference sequence). Trimming removed 1 base from V and 5 bases from J, with 12 bases in between. The CDR3 has 14 amino acids. The CDR3 bases are TGTGCCTGGAGTGAGACTAGACCTGACAATGAGCAGTTCTTC. Translated: CAWSETRPDNEQFF.

This clonotype was seen ten or more times. V is TRBV2 and J is TRBJ1-1, with 10 bases that match TRBD1. The CDR3 has 13 amino acids. In germline, CDR1 is SNHLY, CDR2 FYNNEI. The V gene end was trimmed by 4 bases and the J gene end by 11 bases; junction bases not matched to a gene: 7. DNA for the CDR3: TGTGCCAGCAGTGGACAGGGGGCATTGGTGGCTTTCTTT. Amino acid sequence: CASSGQGALVAFF.

There are a few counts of this clonotype. The chain joins TRBV5-8 to TRBJ1-2; the D gene is possibly TRBD1 (5 bases). The CDR3 totals 13 residues. Germline lookup yields CDR1 SGHTS and CDR2 YDEGEE. Trimming shortened V by 1 base and J by 2 bases, and 6 bases separated the two germline ends. CDR3 in amino acids: CASSLHRNYGYTF. CDR3 nucleotides: TGTGCCAGCAGCTTGCACAGGAACTATGGCTACACCTTC.

V gene TRBV5-1 combines with J gene TRBJ2-7; 10 nucleotides line up with TRBD2. CDR3 length: 16 residues. Germline V lookup: CDR1 SGHRS, CDR2 YFSETQ. V dropped 4 bases and J dropped 1; count of bases not matched to a gene: 8. CDR3 in amino acids: CASSRAAGGSSYEQYF. The CDR3 DNA reads as TGCGCCAGCAGCCGGGCAGCGGGAGGGTCGTCCTACGAGCAGTACTTC.

The chain uses TRBV10-1 and TRBJ2-1, with a tentative D call TRBD2 (6 bases). The V end lost 0 bases, the J end lost 7 bases, and 16 bases lay between the germline ends. CDR1 and CDR2 from the germline V gene are WNHNN and SYGVQD (reference sequence). This CDR3 comprises 16 residues. DNA of the CDR3: TGCGCCAGCAGTGAGTCATTGCGGGACCTACAGAATGAGCAGTTCTTC. Protein product: CASSESLRDLQNEQFF.

The chain joins TRBV5-1 to TRBJ2-1; no definite D call. This CDR3 has 12 amino acids. The germline CDR1 and CDR2 sequences are SGHRS and YFSETQ. Between the trimmed V and J ends, which lost 5 bases and 5 bases, there was a span of 8 bases. CDR3 sequence (DNA): TGCGCCAGCAGGGGAACTGACAATGAGCAGTTCTTC. As protein: CASRGTDNEQFF.

This clonotype was detected a few times. The chain joins TRBV11-2 to TRBJ2-4; 12 positions match TRBD2. V dropped 6 bases and J dropped 1; count of bases not matched to a gene: 7. CDR1 is SGHAT, CDR2 FQNNGV, per germline. The CDR3 is made up of 17 amino acids. The CDR3: CASRSLAGGLAKNIQYF. CDR3 nucleotides: TGTGCCAGCAGATCACTAGCGGGAGGTCTGGCCAAAAACATTCAGTACTTC.

The V and J genes are TRBV6-1 and TRBJ2-3; the match to TRBD2 covers 15 bases. The CDR3 runs to 17 residues. From germline, CDR1 is MNHNS and CDR2 SASEGT. V lost 7 bases to trimming and J lost 5 bases; unmatched junction nucleotides: 10. In nucleotides, the CDR3 is TGTGCCAGCATCAATGGGGGACTAGCGGGAGGATTAGATACGCAGTATTTT. Protein product: CASINGGLAGGLDTQYF.

There are a few counts of this clonotype. No DNA is shown, since the ends of the CDR3 on it are uncertain; the CDR3 is the one TCRdb lists. The chain links TRBV6-5 to TRBJ1-2; the D call TRBD1 from the table was never checked on the DNA. The germline gives CDR1 MNHEY, CDR2 SVGAGI. A total of 15 residues make up the CDR3, ends included. CDR3: CASSSSTGRNYGYTF.

A note on this clonotype: Its ends do not fully match the called genes, so a read error is possible. DNA for the CDR3: TGTGCCGGCAGCCAACGAGGGGCTGGGGATACGCAGTATTTT. Translated, it gives CAGSQRGAGDTQYF. This sequence joins TRBV14 and TRBJ2-3; D possibly uses TRBD1 or TRBD2 (5 bases each). Germline CDR1 reads SGHDN; CDR2 reads FVKESK. The CDR3 loop spans 14 amino acids.

This clonotype was detected only a few times. The V gene is TRBV9, the J gene TRBJ2-4; D not resolved. The CDR3 has 14 amino acids. CDR1 is SGDLS and CDR2 is YYNGEE in the germline V gene. V was shortened by 7 bases and J by 8 bases, with 19 bases between the two germline ends. CDR3 region: CASSPEVFWDIQYF. The CDR3, as DNA: TGTGCCAGCTCCCCCGAAGTGTTTTGGGACATTCAGTACTTC.

This clonotype showed up many times. This chain uses TRBV20-1 with TRBJ1-5; 12 nucleotides line up with TRBD1. The germline V gene has CDR1 DFQATT and CDR2 SNEGSKA (reference sequence). CDR3 length: 19 residues. The trim removed 4 bases at V and 0 bases at J, leaving 13 bases unmatched. The CDR3: CSATLSRGTGGRSNQPQHF. CDR3 bases: TGCAGTGCTACCCTAAGCCGCGGGACAGGGGGCCGTAGCAATCAGCCCCAGCATTTT.

This clonotype was counted a few times. The chain recombines TRBV18 with TRBJ1-5; D perhaps matches TRBD1 (5 bases). Germline lookup yields CDR1 KGHSH and CDR2 LQKENI. This CDR3 is built from 13 residues. V lost 5 bases and J lost 4, with 9 bases in between. CDR3 residues: CASSLQENQPQHF. The DNA for the CDR3 is TGTGCCAGCTCATTACAGGAAAATCAGCCCCAGCATTTT.

This chain connects TRBV10-3 to TRBJ2-7; TRBD2 is a possible D gene (6 bases). CDR1 and CDR2 from the germline V gene are ENHRY and SYGVKD. The V end lost 3 bases, the J end lost 2 bases, and 20 bases lay between the germline ends. This CDR3 comprises 17 residues. In nucleotides, the CDR3 is TGTGCCATCAGTGATTCCGGAATAGCGGAGGCGACCTACGAGCAGTACTTC. Protein: CAISDSGIAEATYEQYF.